The 30 T cell receptor beta chains in this list originate from one sample, sequenced in a study of blood T cell repertoires in COVID-19. Measured with immunoSEQ multiplex PCR; TCRdb has only the in-frame clones, and not every one. This table has approximately 150,000 clones, about 87% appearing once. Sequencing input: peripheral blood. These receptors all stem from a woman aged 50 to 65 with acute or convalescent COVID-19.

V is TRBV5-1 and J is TRBJ2-7; D is unresolved. The CDR3 length is 15 residues. The germline gives CDR1 SGHRS, CDR2 YFSETQ. Trimming shortened V by 0 bases and J by 3 bases, and 13 bases separated the two germline ends. CDR3 bases: TGCGCCAGCAGCTTGGAACCAGGTACCCTCTACGAGCAGTACTTC. This gives the protein CASSLEPGTLYEQYF.

The chain combines TRBV15 with TRBJ2-7; the D gene is possibly TRBD1 (7 bases). The CDR3 is 16 residues long. Germline CDR1 reads LNHNV; CDR2 reads YYDKDF (reference sequence). V lost 0 bases to trimming and J lost 10 bases, with 22 bases between them. The CDR3 sequence: CATSRDMRGQQTSQYF. The CDR3 bases are TGTGCCACCAGCAGAGATATGCGGGGACAGCAAACCTCTCAGTACTTC.

The CDR3 here is CASSLTEAIEQYF. In DNA form, the CDR3 reads TGTGCCAGCAGTCTGACAGAGGCGATCGAGCAGTACTTC. The chain uses TRBV12-3 or TRBV12-4 and TRBJ2-7; TRBD1 might be the D (5 bases). With 5 bases removed from V and 6 bases from J, the gap between germline ends came to 14 bases. The CDR3 covers 13 residues.

The V gene is TRBV24-1, the J gene TRBJ1-2, with unresolved D. CDR3 length: 13 residues. Trimming took off 1 base at V and 4 bases at J, with 6 bases between the two ends. Germline values: CDR1 KGHDR, CDR2 SFDVKD. The CDR3 loop is CATSDFNTYGYTF. The CDR3 DNA follows: TGTGCCACCAGTGATTTCAACACCTATGGCTACACCTTC.

The rearrangement joins TRBV12-3 or TRBV12-4 to TRBJ1-2; the match to TRBD1 covers 9 bases. Germline trimming cut 3 bases from V and 8 bases from J; bases unmatched to any gene: 4. The CDR3 contains 13 residues. CDR3 protein: CASSFGTGLGYTF. Written as DNA, the CDR3 is TGTGCCAGCAGTTTCGGGACAGGGTTAGGCTACACCTTC.

This chain uses TRBV5-1 with TRBJ1-1; tentatively, D is TRBD1 (5 bases). Germline V lookup: CDR1 SGHRS, CDR2 YFSETQ. This CDR3 is 16 amino acids long. Trimming pared 4 bases from V and 5 bases from J, leaving 21 bases between. This CDR3 is CASSLSGTFSGTEAFF. As DNA, the CDR3 is TGCGCCAGCAGCCTTTCCGGGACTTTCTCGGGGACTGAAGCTTTCTTT. The full variable domain, in which reference TRBV5-1 and TRBJ1-1 provide the parts outside the CDR3, is KAGVTQTPRYLIKTRGQQVTLSCSPISGHRSVSWYQQTPGQGLQFLFEYFSETQRNKGNFPGRFSGRQFSNSRSEMNVSTLELGDSALYLCASSLSGTFSGTEAFFGQGTRLTVV.

The chain carries TRBV7-3 and TRBJ2-3; TRBD1 matches at 7 bases. The CDR3 totals 16 residues. The germline gives CDR1 SGHTA, CDR2 FQGTGA. After removal of 5 bases from V and 0 bases from J, the junction contained 8 bases not matched to a gene. CDR3 loop: CASSVQGTSSTDTQYF. The DNA of the CDR3 is TGTGCCAGCAGCGTACAGGGGACATCTAGCACAGATACGCAGTATTTT.

This chain joins TRBV5-1 and TRBJ1-1; maybe TRBD1 (5 bases). V was trimmed by 1 base and J by 8 bases, leaving 12 bases between them. From germline, CDR1 is SGHRS and CDR2 YFSETQ. This CDR3 comprises 13 residues. The CDR3 DNA reads as TGCGCCAGCAGCTTGACCAGGGTAAACGAAGCTTTCTTT. Its translation is CASSLTRVNEAFF.

This chain joins TRBV19 and TRBJ1-5; 10 bases map to TRBD1. J lost 2 bases, V lost 5 bases, and 3 bases had no gene match. CDR3 length: 15 residues. CDR1 LNHDA and CDR2 SQIVND come from the germline V gene (reference sequence). CDR3 DNA sequence: TGTGCCAGTAGTTGGGACAGGGGAGGCAATCAGCCCCAGCATTTT. Protein sequence: CASSWDRGGNQPQHF.

This clone appeared once. V and J are TRBV6-5 and TRBJ2-4, with D perhaps TRBD2 (6 bases). The germline gives CDR1 MNHEY, CDR2 SVGAGI. V was pared by 4 bases and J by 6 bases, with 10 bases between. The CDR3 extends over 13 amino acids. CDR3: CASSFQEGNIQYF. The DNA of the CDR3 is TGTGCCAGCAGTTTTCAGGAGGGAAACATTCAGTACTTC.

The chain couples TRBV3-1 (or the pseudogene TRBV3-2) to TRBJ2-3, with 7 bases lining up with TRBD2. The CDR3 covers 17 residues. From germline, CDR1 is LGHDT and CDR2 YNNKEL (reference sequence). The ends lost 1 base at V and 3 bases at J; junction bases unmatched: 10. The DNA for the CDR3 is TGTGCCAGCAGCCAAGGGGGAGGGTTTGACAGAACAGATACGCAGTATTTT. Protein product: CASSQGGGFDRTDTQYF.

The chain uses TRBV14 and TRBJ2-1; no clear D gene. The CDR3 covers 11 residues. V was cut by 3 bases and J by 9 bases, with 6 bases left in between. Germline loops: CDR1 SGHDN, CDR2 FVKESK. The CDR3 nucleotides read TGTGCCAGCAGCCAGCGAAGTGAGCAGTTCTTC. This codes for CASSQRSEQFF.

The chain recombines TRBV27 with TRBJ2-7, with unresolved D. This CDR3 has 13 residues. Germline V CDR1 and CDR2: MNHEY, SMNVEV (reference sequence). Trimming stripped 6 bases from V and 1 base from J, with 10 bases between. As DNA, the CDR3 is TGTGCCAGCAGCCTAACAGATTCCTACGAGCAGTACTTC. It specifies CASSLTDSYEQYF.

The chain carries TRBV23-1 and TRBJ2-1, with a possible D match to TRBD1 (6 bases). TRBV23-1 is noted as an ORF with a role that remains uncertain. The V gene lost 4 bases and the J gene lost 2 bases, with 15 bases spanning the gap. The CDR3 is 16 amino acids. Written as DNA, the CDR3 is TGCGCCAGCAGTCCCCGGGACAAAGAGGCCTACAATGAGCAGTTCTTC. As protein: CASSPRDKEAYNEQFF.

Only a few counts were recorded for this clone. The rearrangement links TRBV3-1 (or the pseudogene TRBV3-2) to TRBJ2-1, with 11 positions matching TRBD2. Germline trimming cut 2 bases from V and 9 bases from J; bases unmatched to any gene: 0. This CDR3 comprises 13 residues. Per germline, CDR1 LGHDT and CDR2 YNNKEL (reference sequence). The CDR3 DNA sequence: TGTGCCAGCAGCCAAACTAGCGGGGGTGAGCAGTTCTTC. This translates into CASSQTSGGEQFF.

The V call is TRBV28, the J call TRBJ2-7; 8 nucleotides align to TRBD2. There are 16 residues in the CDR3. Germline assignment: CDR1 MDHEN and CDR2 SYDVKM. V dropped 7 bases and J dropped 0; count of bases not matched to a gene: 11. For the CDR3, the DNA is TGTGCCAGCACCTCCACCGGGACTAGGGGCTCCTACGAGCAGTACTTC. Protein: CASTSTGTRGSYEQYF.

V is TRBV14 and J is TRBJ2-7; D perhaps matches TRBD2 (5 bases). Looked up from germline, CDR1 is SGHDN and CDR2 is FVKESK. Trimming cost V 4 bases and J 2 bases, with 12 bases left between them. The CDR3 contains 14 residues. CDR3 nucleotide sequence: TGTGCCAGCAGCCGCACCGGGGTCCCCTACGAGCAGTACTTC. It translates to CASSRTGVPYEQYF.

The V and J genes are TRBV15 and TRBJ2-1; 8 nucleotides agree with TRBD2. The junction had 10 bases not matched to a gene; V was cut back by 0 bases and J by 6 bases. The germline gives CDR1 LNHNV, CDR2 YYDKDF (reference sequence). The CDR3 length is 17 residues. Here the CDR3 DNA reads TGTGCCACCAGCAGAGATCCCTTGGGGCTAGCGGGCAATGAGCAGTTCTTC. Residues: CATSRDPLGLAGNEQFF.

The rearrangement joins TRBV6-5 to TRBJ1-2, with D possibly TRBD1 on 5 matching bases. Trimming removed 4 bases at V and 11 bases at J, with 14 bases between. This CDR3 comprises 12 residues. Germline values: CDR1 MNHEY, CDR2 SVGAGI. CDR3 in amino acids: CASSSTRVKYTF. In nucleotides, the CDR3 is TGTGCCAGCAGTTCGACCAGGGTTAAATACACCTTC.

The genes are TRBV11-3 and TRBJ2-1, with D maybe TRBD1 (6 bases). The length of the CDR3 is 14 residues. Germline V lookup: CDR1 SGHNT, CDR2 YENEEA. Deletions cut 5 bases from V and 12 bases from J, with 20 bases between. The CDR3 reads CASSPVFRDTRQFF. Here the CDR3 DNA reads TGTGCCAGCAGCCCCGTCTTCAGGGACACTAGGCAGTTCTTC.

CDR3 in amino acids: CSADGLAGEVDTQYF. The CDR3 bases are TGCAGCGCCGATGGGCTAGCGGGAGAGGTAGATACGCAGTATTTT. The V call is TRBV29-1, the J call TRBJ2-3; 10 bases map to TRBD2. This CDR3 has 15 amino acids. Germline assignment: CDR1 SQVTM and CDR2 ANQGSEA. V dropped 7 bases and J dropped 5; count of bases not matched to a gene: 12.

The rearrangement uses TRBV29-1 and TRBJ2-1; possible D gene TRBD2, 5 bases. CDR3 length: 14 residues. Trimming pared 3 bases from V and 2 bases from J, leaving 11 bases between. Germline V gene data show CDR1 as SQVTM and CDR2 as ANQGSEA. CDR3 amino acids: CSVDLARAYNEQFF. The CDR3 DNA follows: TGCAGCGTTGACTTAGCGCGCGCCTACAATGAGCAGTTCTTC.

The chain is built from TRBV6-5 and TRBJ2-5; tentatively, D is TRBD2 (5 bases). This CDR3 region has 14 residues. V shed 8 bases and J shed 2 bases, with 15 bases lying between them. CDR1 MNHEY and CDR2 SVGAGI come from the germline V gene. CDR3 nucleotides: TGTGCCAGCGGCCAGGCGGGTTCACAAGAGACCCAGTACTTC. Amino acid sequence: CASGQAGSQETQYF.

A word on this clone: The same CDR3 can be traced to other DNA sequences in this sample. This chain joins TRBV6-2 or TRBV6-3 and TRBJ2-1; 15 bases are a match to TRBD2. Per the germline V gene, CDR1 is MNHEY and CDR2 is SVGEGT. The CDR3 contains 14 residues. With V trimmed by 6 bases and J by 7 bases, 1 base remained unmatched. The CDR3 nucleotides are TGTGCCAGCAGCGGGACTAGCGGGAGGAATGAGCAGTTCTTC. Translated, it gives CASSGTSGRNEQFF.

The V call is TRBV27, the J call TRBJ1-5, with D possibly being TRBD1 (6 bases). This CDR3 is built from 14 residues. Looked up from germline, CDR1 is MNHEY and CDR2 is SMNVEV (reference sequence). Trimming removed 2 bases at V and 7 bases at J, with 12 bases between. This chain's CDR3 is CASSLGQGRQPQHF. CDR3 sequence (DNA): TGTGCCAGCAGTTTAGGGCAGGGGCGACAGCCCCAGCATTTT.

The chain links TRBV4-2 to TRBJ1-2, with D perhaps TRBD1 (6 bases). The germline V gene has CDR1 LGHNA and CDR2 YNFKEQ. This CDR3 contains 15 residues. Trimming removed 0 bases from V and 3 bases from J, with 11 bases in between. Here the CDR3 reads CASSQEGQTHYGYTF. CDR3 DNA: TGTGCCAGCAGCCAAGAAGGACAGACCCACTATGGCTACACCTTC.

This chain uses TRBV7-9 with TRBJ2-7, with 9 bases that match TRBD1. Germline CDR1 is SEHNR and CDR2 is FQNEAQ (reference sequence). The CDR3 covers 13 residues. Unmatched junction bases numbered 3, after V lost 4 bases and J lost 5 bases. The CDR3 region has the DNA TGTGCCAGCAGCTCTTGGACAGGGGACGAGCAGTACTTC. Translating gives CASSSWTGDEQYF.

The genes are TRBV19 and TRBJ1-1; 8 bases align to TRBD1. Per the germline V gene, CDR1 is LNHDA and CDR2 is SQIVND (reference sequence). Germline trimming cut 5 bases from V and 1 base from J; bases unmatched to any gene: 3. The CDR3 has 14 residues. CDR3 coding DNA: TGTGCCAGTAGTCAAACAGGGGGGAACACTGAAGCTTTCTTT. It is translated as CASSQTGGNTEAFF.

This chain uses TRBV18 with TRBJ1-6; 9 bases line up with TRBD1. The CDR3 extends over 17 amino acids. V shed 3 bases and J 7 bases; nucleotides not matched to a gene: 10. Per germline, CDR1 KGHSH and CDR2 LQKENI. This CDR3 is CASSPTQQGTGNSPLHF. CDR3 in DNA: TGTGCCAGCTCACCGACTCAACAGGGGACAGGGAATTCACCCCTCCACTTT.

This clone was recorded a few times. This chain joins TRBV11-2 and TRBJ1-2; D is possibly TRBD1 (5 bases). CDR1 and CDR2 from the germline V gene are SGHAT and FQNNGV. Trimming removed 4 bases from V and 4 bases from J, with 10 bases in between. The length of the CDR3 is 13 residues. The CDR3 DNA reads as TGTGCCAGCAGCTCGTTCGGGGGCTATGGCTACACCTTC. It yields the protein CASSSFGGYGYTF.